This section outlines one T cell receptor (beta chain) sequence together with its context. Genomic DNA in a quantity of about 2.1 micrograms was derived from cryopreserved PBMCs for TCR beta libraries. This specimen belongs to a study of cytotoxic CD8 clonotypes in ibrutinib-treated CLL. Study as a whole: Within the patient group, 11 were relapsed/refractory and approximately 16 treatment-naive, and about 18 were IGHV unmutated. Partial responders roughly 25, complete 2; approximately twelve progressed and some 14 stayed in remission by median around 62 months.

Researchers set a sequencing depth target of 1 in 200,000 to 1 in 1 million T cells. The repertoire was sequenced with immunoSEQ multiplex PCR; TCRdb's copy has only in-frame clones and lacks some. The table lists around 250,000 clones, roughly 70% of them singletons. The CDR3 extends over 18 amino acids. The germline gives CDR1 SGHRS, CDR2 YFSETQ. V trimming: 0 bases; J trimming: 7 bases; junction bases outside the gene matches: 10. Sequenced here: PBMCs, sampled after 24 months of ibrutinib treatment. This chain links TRBV5-1 with TRBJ2-1; 13 positions agree with TRBD2. This TCR derives from a human donor with chronic lymphocytic leukemia. CDR3 residues: CASSLGLAGGLFINEQFF. As DNA, the CDR3 is TGCGCCAGCAGCTTGGGACTAGCGGGAGGACTTTTTATAAATGAGCAGTTCTTC.